The clone carrying this T cell receptor beta chain was seen a handful of times. Its antigen is not identified. This CDR3 spans 17 amino acids. Germline-derived CDR1 and CDR2 are MNHEY and SVGAGI. The V gene end was trimmed by 8 bases and the J gene end by 6 bases; junction bases not matched to a gene: 19. The sample originates from a study of metastatic and nonmetastatic thyroid tumors. Across the study: Thyroid patients, malignant and benign, had repertoires compared across blood and tumor or nodule tissue.

As processed by the authors: It was from CDR3 differences across clinicopathological groups that a distant-metastasis classifier for papillary thyroid cancer was built. TCRdb recomputed clones from the PCR reads via MiXCR. The V and J calls were not made by the authors but by TCRdb's processing. Here the sample spans 42,000 or so clones, approximately 19% being singletons. No treatment had been given to any patient before thyroid surgery. Study results and caveats: A significant increase in TCR beta diversity was reportedly seen in malignant thyroid tumors relative to benign nodules, in blood and tumor.

The sample taken for sequencing was tumor tissue. This clonotype originated in a female donor with papillary thyroid cancer or a benign thyroid nodule (not recorded which). Some clones in this sample may be carry-over from other donors' samples. This rearrangement joins TRBV6-5 to TRBJ2-7, with 10 bases fitting TRBD2. CDR3 DNA sequence: TGTGCCAGCCTGGTGGGTCCTTCAGGACTAGCGGCTCTCGAGCAGTACTTC. This sequence encodes CASLVGPSGLAALEQYF.